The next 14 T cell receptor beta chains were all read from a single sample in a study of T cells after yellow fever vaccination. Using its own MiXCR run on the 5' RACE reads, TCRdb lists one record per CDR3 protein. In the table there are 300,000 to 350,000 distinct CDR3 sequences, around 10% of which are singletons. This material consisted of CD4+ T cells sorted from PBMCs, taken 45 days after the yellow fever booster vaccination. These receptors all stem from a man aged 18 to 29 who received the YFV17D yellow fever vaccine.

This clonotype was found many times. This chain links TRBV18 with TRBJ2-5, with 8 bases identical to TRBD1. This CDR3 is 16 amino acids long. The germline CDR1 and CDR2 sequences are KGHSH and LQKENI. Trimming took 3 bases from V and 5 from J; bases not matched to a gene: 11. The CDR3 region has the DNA TGTGCCAGCTCACCGACTACAGGGGGTGGCGATGAGACCCAGTACTTC. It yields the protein CASSPTTGGGDETQYF.

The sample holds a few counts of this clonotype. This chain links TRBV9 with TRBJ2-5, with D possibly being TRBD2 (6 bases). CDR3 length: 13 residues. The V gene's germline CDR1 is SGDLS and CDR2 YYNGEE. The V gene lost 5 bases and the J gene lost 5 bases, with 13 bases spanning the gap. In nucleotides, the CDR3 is TGTGCCAGCAGTACCGGGGGATCGGAGACCCAGTACTTC. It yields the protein CASSTGGSETQYF.

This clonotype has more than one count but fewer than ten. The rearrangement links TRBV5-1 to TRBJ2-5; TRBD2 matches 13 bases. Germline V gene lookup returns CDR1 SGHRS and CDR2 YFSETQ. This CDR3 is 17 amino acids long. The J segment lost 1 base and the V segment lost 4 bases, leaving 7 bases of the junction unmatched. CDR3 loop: CASSLSGLAGSQETQYF. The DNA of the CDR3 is TGCGCCAGCAGCCTATCGGGACTAGCGGGGAGCCAAGAGACCCAGTACTTC. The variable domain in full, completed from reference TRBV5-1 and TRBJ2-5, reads KAGVTQTPRYLIKTRGQQVTLSCSPISGHRSVSWYQQTPGQGLQFLFEYFSETQRNKGNFPGRFSGRQFSNSRSEMNVSTLELGDSALYLCASSLSGLAGSQETQYFGPGTRLLVL.

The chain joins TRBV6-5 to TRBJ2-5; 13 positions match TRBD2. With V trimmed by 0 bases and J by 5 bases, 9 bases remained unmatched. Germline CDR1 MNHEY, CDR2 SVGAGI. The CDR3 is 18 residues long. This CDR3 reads CASSYSRPGLAGDETQYF. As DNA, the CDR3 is TGTGCCAGCAGTTACTCCCGACCCGGACTAGCGGGGGATGAGACCCAGTACTTC.

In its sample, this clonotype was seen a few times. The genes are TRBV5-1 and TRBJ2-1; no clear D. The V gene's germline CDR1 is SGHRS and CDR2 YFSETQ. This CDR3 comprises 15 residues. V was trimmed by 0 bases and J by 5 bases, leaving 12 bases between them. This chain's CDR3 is CASSLVRNENNEQFF. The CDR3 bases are TGCGCCAGCAGCTTGGTTCGGAACGAGAACAATGAGCAGTTCTTC.

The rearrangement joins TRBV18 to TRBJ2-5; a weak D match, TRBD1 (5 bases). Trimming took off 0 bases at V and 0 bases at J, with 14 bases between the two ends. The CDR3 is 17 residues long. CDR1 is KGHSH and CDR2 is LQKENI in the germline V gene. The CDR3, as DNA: TGTGCCAGCTCACCACCCACCGGACAAGAGTACCAAGAGACCCAGTACTTC. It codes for CASSPPTGQEYQETQYF. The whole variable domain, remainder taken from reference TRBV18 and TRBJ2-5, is NAGVMQNPRHLVRRRGQEARLRCSPMKGHSHVYWYRQLPEEGLKFMVYLQKENIIDESGMPKERFSAEFPKEGPSILRIQQVVRGDSAAYFCASSPPTGQEYQETQYFGPGTRLLVL.

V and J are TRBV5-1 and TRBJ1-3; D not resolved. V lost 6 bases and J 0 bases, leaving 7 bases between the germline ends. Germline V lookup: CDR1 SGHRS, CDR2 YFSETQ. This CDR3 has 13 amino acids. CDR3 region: CASTPPSGNTIYF. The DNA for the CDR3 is TGCGCCAGCACTCCTCCCTCTGGAAACACCATATATTTT.

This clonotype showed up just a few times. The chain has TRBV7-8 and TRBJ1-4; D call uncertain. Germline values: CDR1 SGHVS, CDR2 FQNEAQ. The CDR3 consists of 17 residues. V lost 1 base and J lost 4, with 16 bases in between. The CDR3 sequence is CASSLGASGGFNEKLFF. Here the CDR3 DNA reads TGTGCCAGCAGCTTAGGGGCCAGTGGCGGGTTTAATGAAAAACTGTTTTTT.

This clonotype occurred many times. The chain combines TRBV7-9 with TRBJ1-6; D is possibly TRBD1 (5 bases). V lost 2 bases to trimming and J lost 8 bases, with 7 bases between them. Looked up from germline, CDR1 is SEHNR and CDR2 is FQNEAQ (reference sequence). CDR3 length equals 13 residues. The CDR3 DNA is TGTGCCAGCAGCTTACGCAGGGATTCACCCCTCCACTTT. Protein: CASSLRRDSPLHF.

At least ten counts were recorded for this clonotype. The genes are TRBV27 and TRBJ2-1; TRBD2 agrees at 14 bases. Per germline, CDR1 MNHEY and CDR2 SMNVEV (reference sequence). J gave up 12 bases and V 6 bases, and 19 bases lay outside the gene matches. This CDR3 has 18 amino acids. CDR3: CASSTYGTQTSGGATQFF. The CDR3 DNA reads TGTGCCAGCAGCACCTACGGGACGCAGACTAGCGGGGGGGCCACGCAGTTCTTC.

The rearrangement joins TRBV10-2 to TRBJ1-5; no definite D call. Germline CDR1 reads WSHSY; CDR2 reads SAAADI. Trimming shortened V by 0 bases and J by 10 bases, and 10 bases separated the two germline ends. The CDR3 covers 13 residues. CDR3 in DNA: TGCGCCAGCAGTGAGTCCCCCGGTCTCCCCCAGCATTTT. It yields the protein CASSESPGLPQHF.

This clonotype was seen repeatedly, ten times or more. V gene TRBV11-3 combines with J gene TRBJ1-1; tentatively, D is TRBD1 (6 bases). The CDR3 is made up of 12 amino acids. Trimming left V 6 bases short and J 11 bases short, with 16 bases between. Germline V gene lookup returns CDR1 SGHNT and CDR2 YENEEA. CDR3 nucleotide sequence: TGTGCCAGCAGTCGGGACATTAGGCGGGCTTTCTTT. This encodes CASSRDIRRAFF.

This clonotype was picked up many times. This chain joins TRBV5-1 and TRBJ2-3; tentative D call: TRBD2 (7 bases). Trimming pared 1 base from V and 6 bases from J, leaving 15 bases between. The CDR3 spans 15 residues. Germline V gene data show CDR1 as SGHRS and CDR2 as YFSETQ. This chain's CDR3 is CASSLLGGQEDTQYF. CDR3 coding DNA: TGCGCCAGCAGCTTGTTGGGGGGGCAAGAGGATACGCAGTATTTT.

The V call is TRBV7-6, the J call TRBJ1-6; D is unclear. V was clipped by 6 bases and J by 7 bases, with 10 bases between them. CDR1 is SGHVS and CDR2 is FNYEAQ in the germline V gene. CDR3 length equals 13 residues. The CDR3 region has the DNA TGTGCCAGCAGACCGGGTTTCAATTCACCCCTCCACTTT. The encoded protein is CASRPGFNSPLHF.